This T cell receptor (beta chain) was obtained from a study of shared clonotypes between healthy human individuals. Some clones are missing from TCRdb's copy, which holds only in-frame ones; the method was immunoSEQ multiplex PCR. The sample holds roughly 2 million clones, around 95% seen once. This clone came up once. The CDR3 runs 15 residues. Trimming took off 0 bases at V and 3 bases at J, with 13 bases between the two ends. Germline V CDR1 and CDR2: SGHTS, YDEGEE. The chain has TRBV5-8 and TRBJ2-7; D tentatively reads TRBD1 or TRBD2 (6 bases each). This sequence was found in a man between 18 and 35 years old in good health. Sequenced sample: naive CD4+ T cells sorted from blood. Subset in this sample: CD45RA+ positively selected. CDR3: CASSLEVGGFYEQYF. The CDR3 DNA reads as TGTGCCAGCAGCTTGGAGGTCGGGGGCTTCTACGAGCAGTACTTC.